The 14 T cell receptor beta chains presented below share a single source sample, sequenced in a study of T-cell reconstitution after alpha-beta-depleted transplantation in children. Library preparation (for TCRbeta) was performed with unique molecular identifiers. TCRdb re-derived calls from the PCR reads in MiXCR, one entry per CDR3 protein. The sample shows around 300,000 distinct CDR3 sequences, 11% of them seen only once. Material: peripheral blood, obtained 180 days after TCRalphabeta/CD19-depleted stem cell transplant. All receptors derive from a male patient aged 2-15 years who had a stem cell transplant for chronic granulomatous disease, so the T cells may come from the graft donor.

The table lists this clonotype with many counts. The junction departs from germline at one end; a sequencing error may be responsible. The J gene is TRBJ1-5, the V gene TRBV6-2 or TRBV6-3; 7 bases are a match to TRBD1. The germline CDR1 and CDR2 sequences are MNHEY and SVGEGT. The CDR3 contains 13 residues. Here the CDR3 reads CASSYNTGDRRDF. For the CDR3, the DNA is TGTGCCAGCAGTTACAACACAGGGGACCGGAGGGATTTT.

This clonotype appeared many times. The rearrangement joins TRBV12-3 or TRBV12-4 to TRBJ2-7; no definite D call. The CDR3 is made up of 13 amino acids. Trimming pared 8 bases from V and 0 bases from J, leaving 11 bases between. The DNA of the CDR3 is TGTGCCAGCGGAGTCATTGGCTCCTACGAGCAGTACTTC. It is translated as CASGVIGSYEQYF.

The sample holds many counts of this clonotype. This chain uses TRBV5-5 with TRBJ2-1, with TRBD1 as a possible D gene (6 bases). Germline values: CDR1 SGHKS, CDR2 YYEKEE (reference sequence). V lost 3 bases to trimming and J lost 4 bases, with 11 bases between them. CDR3 length equals 14 residues. CDR3 protein: CASSSQTGYNEQFF. The CDR3 DNA reads TGTGCCAGCAGCTCCCAGACAGGTTACAATGAGCAGTTCTTC.

This clonotype was seen ten or more times. This rearrangement joins TRBV12-3 or TRBV12-4 to TRBJ2-7; 9 nucleotides match TRBD2. The CDR3 spans 16 residues. V dropped 5 bases and J dropped 4; count of bases not matched to a gene: 12. DNA for the CDR3: TGTGCCAGCAGTACCCGGGGGCTAGCGGGAATGTACGAGCAGTACTTC. Encoded protein: CASSTRGLAGMYEQYF.

This clonotype was seen at least ten times. This chain links TRBV5-5 with TRBJ1-1; D is unresolved. Trimming removed 0 bases from V and 2 bases from J, with 5 bases in between. This CDR3 region has 13 residues. Looked up from germline, CDR1 is SGHKS and CDR2 is YYEKEE (reference sequence). The CDR3 sequence is CASSLVSNTEAFF. CDR3 nucleotides: TGTGCCAGCAGCTTGGTATCTAACACTGAAGCTTTCTTT.

This clonotype was observed many times. The rearrangement uses TRBV9 and TRBJ2-1; 8 nucleotides align to TRBD1. The ends lost 4 bases at V and 7 bases at J; junction bases unmatched: 13. This CDR3 has 16 amino acids. The germline V gene has CDR1 SGDLS and CDR2 YYNGEE. The CDR3 DNA sequence: TGTGCCAGCAGCCGTGAAGGACAGGGAGGCGTGAATGAGCAGTTCTTC. Translating it yields CASSREGQGGVNEQFF.

Ten or more counts support this clonotype. This rearrangement joins TRBV5-5 to TRBJ1-5; D is unresolved. Germline CDR1 SGHKS, CDR2 YYEKEE (reference sequence). V was pared by 0 bases and J by 1 base, with 5 bases between. This CDR3 has 14 residues. Written as DNA, the CDR3 is TGTGCCAGCAGCTTGGTCGAGAGCAATCAGCCCCAGCATTTT. Amino acids: CASSLVESNQPQHF. The whole variable domain, remainder taken from reference TRBV5-5 and TRBJ1-5, is DAGVTQSPTHLIKTRGQQVTLRCSPISGHKSVSWYQQVLGQGPQFIFQYYEKEERGRGNFPDRFSARQFPNYSSELNVNALLLGDSALYLCASSLVESNQPQHFGDGTRLSIL.

This clonotype was counted a few times. The chain joins TRBV6-1 to TRBJ1-2; weak D call: TRBD1 (5 bases). Germline V gives CDR1 MNHNS, CDR2 SASEGT. The CDR3 runs 13 residues. Trimming removed 6 bases from V and 8 bases from J, with 16 bases in between. The CDR3 spells CASSSRRGLGYTF. As DNA, the CDR3 is TGTGCCAGCAGCTCCCGGAGGGGCCTAGGCTACACCTTC.

This clonotype was counted at least ten times. The junction departs from germline at one end; a sequencing error may be responsible. The V and J genes are TRBV7-7 and TRBJ2-1, with D hard to call. The germline V gene encodes CDR1 SSHAT and CDR2 FNYEAQ (reference sequence). CDR3 size: 15 residues. CDR3 in DNA: TGTGCTAGCAGCCTCGGCCAGTCTGCCTACAATGAGCAGTTCTTC. This gives the protein CASSLGQSAYNEQFF.

This clonotype was recorded many times. The chain combines TRBV20-1 with TRBJ2-1; TRBD2 aligns across 7 bases. This CDR3 spans 15 amino acids. Germline CDR1 is DFQATT and CDR2 is SNEGSKA (reference sequence). J was trimmed by 7 bases and V by 6 bases; bases with no gene match: 15. DNA for the CDR3: TGCAGTGCAGTCCCTTCGGCGGGAGTGTCTAATGAGCAGTTCTTC. It codes for CSAVPSAGVSNEQFF.

This clonotype was observed many times. The rearrangement joins TRBV7-8 to TRBJ1-1, with TRBD1 as a possible D gene (5 bases). Germline V gene lookup returns CDR1 SGHVS and CDR2 FQNEAQ. The CDR3 runs 13 residues. V lost 5 bases to trimming and J lost 9 bases, with 16 bases between them. CDR3 DNA: TGTGCCAGCAGCGTGGGGGAGGATACTCAAGCTTTCTTT. Protein: CASSVGEDTQAFF.

The rearrangement uses TRBV28 and TRBJ2-7; 7 positions match TRBD2. This CDR3 is built from 16 residues. The V gene's germline CDR1 is MDHEN and CDR2 SYDVKM. V dropped 1 base and J dropped 1; count of bases not matched to a gene: 7. The DNA for the CDR3 is TGTGCCAGCAGTTTATATGTGGCGGGAGCATCCTACGAGCAGTACTTC. Its translation is CASSLYVAGASYEQYF.

The J gene is TRBJ2-2, the V gene TRBV5-6, with a possible D match to TRBD1 (6 bases). This CDR3 is built from 14 residues. Germline V gives CDR1 SGHDT, CDR2 YYEEEE. V gave up 1 base and J gave up 3 bases, with 7 bases separating them. The CDR3 is CASSLTGHTGELFF. The CDR3 DNA follows: TGTGCCAGCAGCTTGACAGGGCACACCGGGGAGCTGTTTTTT.

In this sample, this clonotype turned up many times. The rearrangement joins TRBV25-1 to TRBJ2-2; possible D gene TRBD2, 7 bases. The V gene lost 3 bases and the J gene lost 1 base, with 18 bases spanning the gap. Germline-derived CDR1 and CDR2 are MGHDK and SYGVNS. This CDR3 contains 18 residues. CDR3 region: CASSDPLGGARNTGELFF. The CDR3 DNA follows: TGTGCCAGCAGTGACCCCCTTGGGGGGGCCCGGAACACCGGGGAGCTGTTTTTT.